This paragraph covers one T cell receptor beta chain sequence. Profiling relied on immunoSEQ multiplex PCR, and the TCRdb table lists in-frame clones only, not all of them. The sample yields 15,000 to 20,000 clones, over 75% seen once. The data originate from a study of T cell clonotyping in hematopoietic cell transplantation. This CDR3 has 15 amino acids. Deletions cut 5 bases from V and 0 bases from J, with 11 bases between. Germline CDR1 and CDR2: SGHDT and YYEEEE. The sequencing sample was made of peripheral blood mononuclear cells. This sequence was found in a woman between 40 and 55 years old in good health. Some clones in this sample may be carry-over from other donors' samples. The V gene is TRBV5-6, the J gene TRBJ2-2, with D possibly being TRBD2 (6 bases). CDR3 residues: CASRPGLANTGELFF. The CDR3 DNA sequence: TGTGCCAGCAGACCGGGACTCGCGAACACCGGGGAGCTGTTTTTT.